The sequence of this TCR beta chain was determined in a study of blood T cells in healthy people across ages. Whole-study results and caveats: Long-lived and aged donors differed, with more naive CD4+ cells and higher diversity in the long-lived. No one knew whether donors had CMV, which possibly confounded expanded clonotype changes.

For the second PCR, which ran for roughly 6 to 12 cycles, a sample-barcoded 5' primer and a J-beta primer mix were used. TCRdb re-called the 5' RACE reads through MiXCR, storing one row per CDR3 protein. The table records some 800,000 distinct CDR3 sequences, around 25% of them present only once. To note about this clonotype: The antigen is not known.

These data were likewise used in another study, on T cells of mothers and their children. This second study says: Three mothers and their six children, all healthy Caucasians, donated. Barcodes for each sample and 2-4 random nucleotides were added by the M1S primer used in the second PCR.

The TCR was taken from a boy younger than 18 in good health. Sample: blood.

The CDR3 is CSARDFPDSYNEQFF. As DNA, the CDR3 is TGCAGTGCTAGAGATTTCCCAGACTCCTACAATGAGCAGTTCTTC. The chain combines TRBV20-1 with TRBJ2-1, with D unresolved. The CDR3 is 15 residues long. Trimming left V 0 bases short and J 0 bases short, with 9 bases between. CDR1 and CDR2 (germline): DFQATT, SNEGSKA (reference sequence).